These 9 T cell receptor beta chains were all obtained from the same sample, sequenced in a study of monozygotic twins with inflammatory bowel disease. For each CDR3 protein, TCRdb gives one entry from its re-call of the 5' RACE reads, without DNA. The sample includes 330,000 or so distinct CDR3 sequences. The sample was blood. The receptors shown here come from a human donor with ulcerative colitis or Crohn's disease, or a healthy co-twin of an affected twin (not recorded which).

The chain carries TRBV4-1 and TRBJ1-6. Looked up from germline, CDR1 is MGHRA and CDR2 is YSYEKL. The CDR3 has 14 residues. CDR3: CASSQDFFGSPLHF.

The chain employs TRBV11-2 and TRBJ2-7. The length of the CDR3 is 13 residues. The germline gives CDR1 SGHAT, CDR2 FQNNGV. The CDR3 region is CASSLEPFGEQYF. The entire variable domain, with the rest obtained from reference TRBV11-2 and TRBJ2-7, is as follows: EAGVAQSPRYKIIEKRQSVAFWCNPISGHATLYWYQQILGQGPKLLIQFQNNGVVDDSQLPKDRFSAERLKGVDSTLKIQPAKLEDSAVYLCASSLEPFGEQYFGPGTRLTVT.

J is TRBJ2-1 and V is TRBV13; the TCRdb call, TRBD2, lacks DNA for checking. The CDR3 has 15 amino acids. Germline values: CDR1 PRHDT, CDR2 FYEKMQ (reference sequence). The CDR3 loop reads CASSFRGGAYNEQFF.

The CDR3 sequence is CASSVGRGYEQYF. The chain links TRBV5-1 to TRBJ2-7. The CDR3 consists of 13 residues. Germline-derived CDR1 and CDR2 are SGHRS and YFSETQ.

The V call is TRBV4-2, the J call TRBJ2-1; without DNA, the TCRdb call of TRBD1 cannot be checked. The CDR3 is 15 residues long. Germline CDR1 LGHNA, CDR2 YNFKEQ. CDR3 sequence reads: CASSPGGGNYNEQFF.

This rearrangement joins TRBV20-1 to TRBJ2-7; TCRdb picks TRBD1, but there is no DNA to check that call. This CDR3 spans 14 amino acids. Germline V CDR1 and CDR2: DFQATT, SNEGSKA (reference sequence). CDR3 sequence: CSANPDREVNEQYF.

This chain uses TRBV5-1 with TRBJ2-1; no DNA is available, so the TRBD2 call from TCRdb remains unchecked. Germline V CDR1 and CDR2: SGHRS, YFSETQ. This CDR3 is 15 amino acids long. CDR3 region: CASSSDSRTRNEQFF.

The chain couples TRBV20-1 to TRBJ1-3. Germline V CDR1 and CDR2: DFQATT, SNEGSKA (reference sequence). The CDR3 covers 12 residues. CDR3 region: CSARDDGNTIYF.

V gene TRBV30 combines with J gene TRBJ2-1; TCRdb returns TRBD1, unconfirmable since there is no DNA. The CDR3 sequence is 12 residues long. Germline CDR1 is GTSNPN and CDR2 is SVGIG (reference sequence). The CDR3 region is CAWEQGANEQFF.